This T cell receptor beta chain was captured by sequencing in a study of blood T cell repertoires in COVID-19 (dated by TCRdb to about 2020). About the study as a whole: Samples covering the acute and convalescent phases of COVID-19 were provided by collaborators in the United States, Italy and Spain. The dataset comprised deeply sampled blood TCRbeta repertoires from subjects exposed to, actively infected with, or recovered from COVID-19. Samples were obtained from the ongoing ImmuneRACE study (first 160 participants) and from about 1,300 subjects provided by 6 global collaborators. The sample metadata nearly always contained a de-identified subject ID, COVID-19 status, age in years and sex. The prospective study material was composed of cDNA or gDNA derived from T cells, B-cell-depleted T cells, or PBMCs. The repertoires were made available in a free public database intended to serve as a resource for research on the immune response to SARS-CoV-2. Where HLA class I and class II types were available, the types were taken from metadata supplied by the sample provider, not from assay-based typing.

Findings and caveats that apply to the study as a whole: Clinical and demographic metadata were provided uncurated, with the amount varying by source and participant.

TCRbeta CDR3 regions were amplified from genomic DNA using the immunoSEQ Assay, a bias-controlled multiplex PCR. Per the source publication's procedure: Within the assay, amplification of reference gene primers was used to estimate how many nucleated cells each sample contained. To quantify the absolute abundance of each unique TCRbeta CDR3 rearrangement, sequence reads were collapsed and filtered. For each sample, productive Simpson clonality was calculated by taking the square root of Simpson's diversity index across productive rearrangements. Drawn from immuneACCESS, this table holds only the in-frame rearrangements with V and J called that TCRdb kept. Clones are partly lost; checked studies trace under half to an unresolved V gene and leave the rest unexplained. For V, J and clone size, that table is used; D and trimming come from the DNA. This sample has under 150,000 clones in its table, and more than 80% of those were observed once. The top ten constitute about 4.5% of the sample.

As for this clone: The antigen this receptor binds is unknown. Per-base qualities were not stored, and no clone one base away is much larger.

Deletion took 5 bases off V and 5 bases off J, with a span of 9 bases between the germline ends. Including the terminal cysteine and phenylalanine, the CDR3 comprises 12 residues. The read is trimmed to its CDR3 DNA, 36 bases read in frame from base 1. The germline V gene gives CDR1 as ENHRY and CDR2 as SYGVKD. Whole blood was collected in K2EDTA tubes by collaborating institutions according to the institutions' own protocols. Collaborator samples were shipped for TCRbeta analysis as frozen whole blood, isolated PBMCs, or DNA extracted from either sample type. This receptor was taken from a woman aged 50 to 60 with acute or convalescent COVID-19. Sequenced sample: peripheral blood. The chain is encoded by TRBV10-3 joined to TRBJ1-1; there is no confident call for the D gene. Here the CDR3 is given as CAISRTGTEAFF. At the DNA level, the sequence is TGTGCCATCAGTAGGACGGGGACTGAAGCTTTCTTT.